The 10 T cell receptor beta chains presented below share a single source sample, sequenced in a study of blood T cell repertoires in COVID-19. Repertoires were generated with immunoSEQ multiplex PCR, while TCRdb's copy carries only in-frame clones and drops some. Here the sample spans 200,000 or so clones, approximately 88% being singletons. The sequencing sample was made of peripheral blood. These TCRs come from a man in his 60s who had recovered from COVID-19.

The chain links TRBV2 to TRBJ2-3; a possible D gene is TRBD1 (5 bases). This CDR3 spans 14 amino acids. Germline-derived CDR1 and CDR2 are SNHLY and FYNNEI. The germline V and J ends were trimmed by 2 bases and 5 bases, with 11 bases remaining between them. CDR3 residues: CASSELGREDTQYF. The CDR3 DNA sequence: TGTGCCAGCAGTGAATTGGGGCGTGAAGATACGCAGTATTTT.

CDR3 nucleotide sequence: TGTGCCAGCAGCCAATACGAGCGGGGAAGCTCCTACGAGCAGTACTTC. Its translation is CASSQYERGSSYEQYF. The chain is built from TRBV3-1 (or the pseudogene TRBV3-2) and TRBJ2-7, with 7 bases fitting TRBD2. V dropped 2 bases and J dropped 0; count of bases not matched to a gene: 7. This CDR3 contains 16 residues. CDR1 and CDR2 from the germline V gene are LGHDT and YNNKEL (reference sequence).

The chain employs TRBV7-2 and TRBJ1-2; 7 bases fit TRBD1. The CDR3 consists of 16 residues. V shed 5 bases, J shed 0 bases, and the junction held 9 bases outside the gene matches. Per germline, CDR1 SGHTA and CDR2 FQGNSA. In DNA, the CDR3 is TGTGCCAGCAGCCTCGGAGGGGGCAGCGCTAACTATGGCTACACCTTC. Its protein product is CASSLGGGSANYGYTF.

The chain couples TRBV14 to TRBJ1-2; TRBD1 matches 8 bases. This CDR3 comprises 13 residues. Germline-derived CDR1 and CDR2 are SGHDN and FVKESK. With 4 bases clipped from V and 13 bases from J, the junction kept 11 bases outside the gene matches. CDR3 region: CASSLTLGQGITF. Here the CDR3 DNA reads TGTGCCAGCAGCCTCACTCTAGGACAGGGCATCACCTTC.

CDR3 loop: CASSSRDRVFGPLHF. In DNA form, the CDR3 reads TGTGCCAGCAGCTCCCGGGACAGGGTTTTTGGACCCCTCCACTTT. The chain employs TRBV7-8 and TRBJ1-6, with 9 bases matching TRBD1. The V and J ends lost 4 bases and 12 bases, in that order; junction bases with no gene match: 10. The germline V gene has CDR1 SGHVS and CDR2 FQNEAQ. The CDR3 sequence is 15 residues long.

This clone was observed a few times. This sequence joins TRBV7-6 and TRBJ1-5, with D possibly TRBD1 on 5 matching bases. This CDR3 spans 15 amino acids. The germline V gene has CDR1 SGHVS and CDR2 FNYEAQ. Deletions cut 1 base from V and 4 bases from J, with 11 bases between. As DNA, the CDR3 is TGTGCCAGCAGCTTAGTCTCAGGGAAAAATCAGCCCCAGCATTTT. Protein sequence: CASSLVSGKNQPQHF.

The rearrangement links TRBV11-2 to TRBJ1-2; TRBD1 might be the D (5 bases). Per the germline V gene, CDR1 is SGHAT and CDR2 is FQNNGV. CDR3 size: 13 residues. V was cut by 3 bases and J by 4 bases, with 9 bases left in between. Here the CDR3 reads CASSFRVIYGYTF. CDR3 nucleotides: TGTGCCAGCAGCTTCAGGGTGATCTATGGCTACACCTTC.

This rearrangement joins TRBV5-1 to TRBJ1-4, with TRBD1 matching over 9 bases. J was trimmed by 7 bases and V by 1 base; bases with no gene match: 5. This CDR3 is built from 15 residues. From germline, CDR1 is SGHRS and CDR2 YFSETQ. The CDR3 loop is CASSLSWTGVEKLFF. The CDR3 nucleotides are TGCGCCAGCAGCTTGAGTTGGACAGGGGTTGAAAAACTGTTTTTT.

This clone was picked up a small number of times. The chain recombines TRBV9 with TRBJ2-1, with 11 bases lining up with TRBD2. V shed 6 bases and J 3 bases; nucleotides not matched to a gene: 5. Per germline, CDR1 SGDLS and CDR2 YYNGEE. This CDR3 has 15 amino acids. In DNA, the CDR3 is TGTGCCAGCACCCCGGGACTAGCGGACTACAATGAGCAGTTCTTC. This gives the protein CASTPGLADYNEQFF.

This rearrangement joins TRBV6-1 to TRBJ2-3; 10 bases align to TRBD2. Per germline, CDR1 MNHNS and CDR2 SASEGT. The CDR3 runs 17 residues. With V trimmed by 4 bases and J by 5 bases, 12 bases remained unmatched. The CDR3 loop is CASSGFGLAGVQDTQYF. CDR3 DNA: TGTGCCAGCAGTGGCTTTGGGCTAGCGGGAGTACAAGATACGCAGTATTTT.